These T cell receptor beta chains were read from a single sample in a study of tumor-infiltrating lymphocytes in localized non-small cell lung cancer. Only in-frame clones appear in the TCRdb table, and some are missing; sequencing was by immunoSEQ multiplex PCR. The sample carries roughly 12,000 clones, around 84% recorded once. The sequencing input was lung tumor tissue. The receptors come from a human donor with non-small cell lung cancer. Both conserved end residues are part of each CDR3. A D gene is named only where the DNA matches it firmly. Not all rows give a size; the values are once, few, many and, for expanded clones, a class.

d_call: TRBD2
v_call: TRBV5-1
clone_size: .
j_call: TRBJ2-3
cdr3_length: 17
cdr3_nt: TGCGCCAGCAGCTTGGGACTAGCGGGAGGGCCATCAGATACGCAGTATTTT
cdr3_aa: CASSLGLAGGPSDTQYF

d_call: .
v_call: TRBV19
clone_size: once
j_call: TRBJ1-5
cdr3_length: 16
cdr3_nt: TGTGCCAGTAGTATGGAGGGGCGCCTGAGCAATCAGCCCCAGCATTTT
cdr3_aa: CASSMEGRLSNQPQHF

d_call: TRBD2
v_call: TRBV7-2
clone_size: .
j_call: TRBJ2-7
cdr3_length: 16
cdr3_nt: TGTGCCAGCAGCCTCTCGACTAGCGGGAGGGCCCACGAGCAGTACTTC
cdr3_aa: CASSLSTSGRAHEQYF

d_call: TRBD1
v_call: TRBV5-1
clone_size: .
j_call: TRBJ2-7
cdr3_length: 14
cdr3_nt: TGCGCCAGCAGCCAGGGACAGGGGGCGCGCGAGCAGTACTTC
cdr3_aa: CASSQGQGAREQYF

d_call: TRBD2
v_call: TRBV4-2
clone_size: .
j_call: TRBJ2-1
cdr3_length: 17
cdr3_nt: TGTGCCAGCAGCCAAGAGTCCCTGCGGGAGGGGTACAATGAGCAGTTCTTC
cdr3_aa: CASSQESLREGYNEQFF

d_call: TRBD1
v_call: TRBV7-9
clone_size: .
j_call: TRBJ1-1
cdr3_length: 13
cdr3_nt: TGTGCCAGCAGCGACGGGACAGGGGGTGAAGCTTTCTTT
cdr3_aa: CASSDGTGGEAFF

d_call: TRBD2
v_call: TRBV2
clone_size: .
j_call: TRBJ2-2
cdr3_length: 14
cdr3_nt: TGTGCCAGCAGTACGGGACTACGGACCGGGGAGCTGTTTTTT
cdr3_aa: CASSTGLRTGELFF

d_call: .
v_call: TRBV7-9
clone_size: .
j_call: TRBJ2-2
cdr3_length: 11
cdr3_nt: TGTGCCAGCAGCTTAGCCGGGGAGCTGTTTTTT
cdr3_aa: CASSLAGELFF

d_call: .
v_call: TRBV4-1
clone_size: .
j_call: TRBJ2-1
cdr3_length: 12
cdr3_nt: TGCGCCAGCAGAGGTCCCCACAATGAGCAGTTCTTC
cdr3_aa: CASRGPHNEQFF

d_call: .
v_call: TRBV2
clone_size: .
j_call: TRBJ2-5
cdr3_length: 15
cdr3_nt: TGTGCCAGCAGCGCCAGCCAGGGTGCAGGGGAGACCCAGTACTTC
cdr3_aa: CASSASQGAGETQYF

d_call: .
v_call: TRBV18
clone_size: .
j_call: TRBJ1-2
cdr3_length: 15
cdr3_nt: TGTGCCAGCTCACAGTTACCTGGGGACCTCTATGGCTACACCTTC
cdr3_aa: CASSQLPGDLYGYTF

d_call: TRBD1
v_call: TRBV30
clone_size: .
j_call: TRBJ2-7
cdr3_length: 14
cdr3_nt: TGTGCCTGGAGAGAGACAGGGTTCTCCTACGAGCAGTACTTC
cdr3_aa: CAWRETGFSYEQYF

d_call: .
v_call: TRBV5-3
clone_size: .
j_call: TRBJ1-4
cdr3_length: 17
cdr3_nt: TGTGCCAGAAGCATTCCAGGGGATAGCTCAACTAATGAAAAACTGTTTTTT
cdr3_aa: CARSIPGDSSTNEKLFF

d_call: .
v_call: TRBV7-6
clone_size: .
j_call: TRBJ2-1
cdr3_length: 20
cdr3_nt: TGTGCCAGCAGCTTAGCTATTCCGGGACATATGCCATCCTCCTACAATGAGCAGTTCTTC
cdr3_aa: CASSLAIPGHMPSSYNEQFF

d_call: TRBD1
v_call: TRBV18
clone_size: few
j_call: TRBJ2-7
cdr3_length: 15
cdr3_nt: TGTGCCAGCTCACTTAACAGGGGGGTGGCCTACGAGCAGTACTTC
cdr3_aa: CASSLNRGVAYEQYF

d_call: .
v_call: TRBV7-2
clone_size: .
j_call: TRBJ2-7
cdr3_length: 14
cdr3_nt: TGTGCCAGCAGCCTCCTGGAGGGCGTGAACGAGCAGTACTTC
cdr3_aa: CASSLLEGVNEQYF

d_call: .
v_call: TRBV7-3
clone_size: .
j_call: TRBJ1-3
cdr3_length: 13
cdr3_nt: TGTGCCAGCAGCTTAAGCCCCCCAGACACCATATATTTT
cdr3_aa: CASSLSPPDTIYF

d_call: .
v_call: TRBV2
clone_size: .
j_call: TRBJ2-7
cdr3_length: 14
cdr3_nt: TGTGCCAGCAGTGATGGACAAATAAGCTACGAGCAGTACTTC
cdr3_aa: CASSDGQISYEQYF

d_call: .
v_call: TRBV19
clone_size: .
j_call: TRBJ2-1
cdr3_length: 12
cdr3_nt: TGTGCCAGTAGTCAGGGATACAATGAGCAGTTCTTC
cdr3_aa: CASSQGYNEQFF

d_call: TRBD2
v_call: TRBV11-3
clone_size: .
j_call: TRBJ2-5
cdr3_length: 15
cdr3_nt: TGTGCCAGCTCTCCTGGCGGGGGACCCCAAGAGACCCAGTACTTC
cdr3_aa: CASSPGGGPQETQYF

d_call: .
v_call: TRBV6-1
clone_size: .
j_call: TRBJ1-2
cdr3_length: 11
cdr3_nt: TGTGCCAGCAGTGAACTTGGTGGCTACACCTTC
cdr3_aa: CASSELGGYTF

d_call: .
v_call: TRBV6-1
clone_size: .
j_call: TRBJ2-5
cdr3_length: 14
cdr3_nt: TGTGCCAGTGCCCCCTCGGCAGGATGGGAGACCCAGTACTTC
cdr3_aa: CASAPSAGWETQYF

d_call: TRBD2
v_call: TRBV30
clone_size: once
j_call: TRBJ2-7
cdr3_length: 15
cdr3_nt: TGTGCCTGGAGTGGGGGAGCGGGAAGAGCATACGAGCAGTACTTC
cdr3_aa: CAWSGGAGRAYEQYF

d_call: .
v_call: TRBV19
clone_size: .
j_call: TRBJ2-2
cdr3_length: 13
cdr3_nt: TGTGCTGCAGGTAGTACCAACACCGGGGAGCTGTTTTTT
cdr3_aa: CAAGSTNTGELFF

d_call: .
v_call: TRBV4-2
clone_size: .
j_call: TRBJ2-1
cdr3_length: 13
cdr3_nt: TGTGCCAGCAGCTCGACACCCTACAATGAGCAGTTCTTC
cdr3_aa: CASSSTPYNEQFF

d_call: .
v_call: TRBV6-5
clone_size: .
j_call: TRBJ2-6
cdr3_length: 14
cdr3_nt: TGTGCCAGCAGAGACAGCTCTGGGGCCAACGTCCTGACTTTC
cdr3_aa: CASRDSSGANVLTF

d_call: TRBD2
v_call: TRBV29-1
clone_size: .
j_call: TRBJ2-1
cdr3_length: 15
cdr3_nt: TGCAGCGTTGCTCCCGCTAGCGGGAGCTACAATGAGCAGTTCTTC
cdr3_aa: CSVAPASGSYNEQFF

d_call: TRBD2
v_call: TRBV7-3
clone_size: .
j_call: TRBJ2-5
cdr3_length: 15
cdr3_nt: TGTGCCAGCAGCTCCGCGGGGGGGAAACAGGAGACCCAGTACTTC
cdr3_aa: CASSSAGGKQETQYF

d_call: .
v_call: TRBV6-1
clone_size: .
j_call: TRBJ2-4
cdr3_length: 17
cdr3_nt: TGTGCCAGCAGTGAATTAAACGAAGTTCTAGCCAAAAACATTCAGTACTTC
cdr3_aa: CASSELNEVLAKNIQYF

d_call: .
v_call: TRBV30
clone_size: .
j_call: TRBJ2-7
cdr3_length: 16
cdr3_nt: TGTGCCTGGAGATTAACGTGGGCAGGGGCGGCCTACGAGCAGTACTTC
cdr3_aa: CAWRLTWAGAAYEQYF

d_call: TRBD2
v_call: TRBV9
clone_size: .
j_call: TRBJ2-7
cdr3_length: 15
cdr3_nt: TGTGCCAGCAGCCCTCTAGCGGGGGCCGCCTACGAGCAGTACTTC
cdr3_aa: CASSPLAGAAYEQYF

d_call: TRBD1
v_call: TRBV7-2
clone_size: .
j_call: TRBJ1-5
cdr3_length: 15
cdr3_nt: TGTGCCAGCAGCGGGGGACAGGGGGCGAATCAGCCCCAGCATTTT
cdr3_aa: CASSGGQGANQPQHF

d_call: .
v_call: TRBV5-6
clone_size: .
j_call: TRBJ2-5
cdr3_length: 11
cdr3_nt: TGTGCCAGCAGCCGGCAAGAGACCCAGTACTTC
cdr3_aa: CASSRQETQYF

d_call: TRBD1
v_call: TRBV11-2
clone_size: once
j_call: TRBJ2-7
cdr3_length: 13
cdr3_nt: TGTGCCAGCAGCTCGGGACAGGGGTTGGGGCAGTACTTC
cdr3_aa: CASSSGQGLGQYF

d_call: .
v_call: TRBV7-9
clone_size: .
j_call: TRBJ1-6
cdr3_length: 14
cdr3_nt: TGTGCCAGCAGTCCAGGGTCTTCCGATTCACCCCTCCACTTT
cdr3_aa: CASSPGSSDSPLHF

d_call: .
v_call: TRBV9
clone_size: .
j_call: TRBJ2-2
cdr3_length: 14
cdr3_nt: TGTGCCAGCAGCGTAGGGGTGAACACCGGGGAGCTGTTTTTT
cdr3_aa: CASSVGVNTGELFF

d_call: .
v_call: TRBV6-6
clone_size: .
j_call: TRBJ1-2
cdr3_length: 13
cdr3_nt: TGTGCCAGCATCGGAGGATCCAACTATGGCTACACCTTC
cdr3_aa: CASIGGSNYGYTF

d_call: .
v_call: TRBV19
clone_size: .
j_call: TRBJ1-5
cdr3_length: 13
cdr3_nt: TGTGCCGCAGTCGGCCGTGCCGGACAGCCCCAGCATTTT
cdr3_aa: CAAVGRAGQPQHF

d_call: .
v_call: TRBV7-3
clone_size: .
j_call: TRBJ2-7
cdr3_length: 11
cdr3_nt: TGTGCCAGCAGATCCGTCTACGAGCAGTACTTC
cdr3_aa: CASRSVYEQYF

d_call: .
v_call: TRBV7-9
clone_size: once
j_call: TRBJ2-5
cdr3_length: 11
cdr3_nt: TGTGCCAGCAGCTTAGATCTAGCCCAGTACTTC
cdr3_aa: CASSLDLAQYF

d_call: TRBD1
v_call: TRBV5-1
clone_size: .
j_call: TRBJ2-4
cdr3_length: 16
cdr3_nt: TGCGCCAGCAGCGCCGACAGGGTAGGAGCCAAAAACATTCAGTACTTC
cdr3_aa: CASSADRVGAKNIQYF

d_call: .
v_call: TRBV9
clone_size: .
j_call: TRBJ1-2
cdr3_length: 12
cdr3_nt: TGTGCCAGCAGCGTAGGAGGGGGGAGCTACACCTTC
cdr3_aa: CASSVGGGSYTF

d_call: .
v_call: TRBV5-1
clone_size: .
j_call: TRBJ2-7
cdr3_length: 14
cdr3_nt: TGCGCCAGCAGCTTGACGAGACGGAACTACGAGCAGTACTTC
cdr3_aa: CASSLTRRNYEQYF

d_call: TRBD2
v_call: TRBV4-3
clone_size: .
j_call: TRBJ2-1
cdr3_length: 17
cdr3_nt: TGCGCCAGCAGCCAAGAAGGGCTAGCGGGGGGGCCACGGGAGCAGTTCTTC
cdr3_aa: CASSQEGLAGGPREQFF

d_call: .
v_call: TRBV5-6
clone_size: .
j_call: TRBJ1-5
cdr3_length: 14
cdr3_nt: TGTGCCAGCAGCTTGGGAGGGGTAGGACAGCCCCAGCATTTT
cdr3_aa: CASSLGGVGQPQHF

d_call: .
v_call: TRBV14
clone_size: .
j_call: TRBJ2-1
cdr3_length: 17
cdr3_nt: TGTGCCAGCAGCCAAGCAATAGTACTAGCAAGCTACAATGAGCAGTTCTTC
cdr3_aa: CASSQAIVLASYNEQFF